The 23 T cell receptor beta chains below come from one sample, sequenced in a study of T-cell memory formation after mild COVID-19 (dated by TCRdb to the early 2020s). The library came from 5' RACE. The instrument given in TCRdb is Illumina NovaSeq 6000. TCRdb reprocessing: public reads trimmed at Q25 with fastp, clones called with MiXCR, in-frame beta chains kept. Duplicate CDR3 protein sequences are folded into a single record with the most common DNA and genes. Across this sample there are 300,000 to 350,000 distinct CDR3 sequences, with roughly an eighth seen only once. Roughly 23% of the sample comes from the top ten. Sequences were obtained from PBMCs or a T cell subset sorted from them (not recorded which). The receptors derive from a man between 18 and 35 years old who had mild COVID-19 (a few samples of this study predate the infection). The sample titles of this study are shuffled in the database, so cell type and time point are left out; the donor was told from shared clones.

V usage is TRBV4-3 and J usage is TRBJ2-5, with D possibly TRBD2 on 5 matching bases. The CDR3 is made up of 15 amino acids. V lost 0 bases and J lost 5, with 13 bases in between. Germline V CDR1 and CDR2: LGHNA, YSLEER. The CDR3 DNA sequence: TGCGCCAGCAGCCAAGATCTTAGAGGGAAGGAGACCCAGTACTTC. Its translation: CASSQDLRGKETQYF.

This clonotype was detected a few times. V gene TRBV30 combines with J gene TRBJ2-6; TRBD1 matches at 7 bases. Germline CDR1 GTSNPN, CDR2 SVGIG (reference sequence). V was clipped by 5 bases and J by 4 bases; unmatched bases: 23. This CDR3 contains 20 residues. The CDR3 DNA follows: TGTGCCTGGGCCGACAGGGCTTTAAGGCTGAACTTCAGGGGGGCCAACGTCCTGACTTTC. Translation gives CAWADRALRLNFRGANVLTF.

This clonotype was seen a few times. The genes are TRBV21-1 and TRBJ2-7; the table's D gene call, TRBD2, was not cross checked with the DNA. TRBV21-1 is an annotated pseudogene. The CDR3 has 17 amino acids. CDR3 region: CASTSGASGSLSYEQYV. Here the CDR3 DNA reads TGTGCCAGCACCTCCGGTGCTAGCGGGAGCCTCTCCTACGAGCAGTACGTC.

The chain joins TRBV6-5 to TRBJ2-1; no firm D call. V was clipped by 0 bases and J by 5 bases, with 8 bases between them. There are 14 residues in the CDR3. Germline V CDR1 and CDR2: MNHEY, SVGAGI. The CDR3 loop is CASSYSRGDNEQFF. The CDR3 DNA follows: TGTGCCAGCAGTTACTCGAGAGGTGACAATGAGCAGTTCTTC.

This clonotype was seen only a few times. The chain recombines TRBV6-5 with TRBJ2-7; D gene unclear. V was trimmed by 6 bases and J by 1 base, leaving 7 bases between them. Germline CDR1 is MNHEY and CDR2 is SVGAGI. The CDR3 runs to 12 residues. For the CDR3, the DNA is TGTGCCAGCAGGGCGAGTTCCTACGAGCAGTACTTC. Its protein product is CASRASSYEQYF.

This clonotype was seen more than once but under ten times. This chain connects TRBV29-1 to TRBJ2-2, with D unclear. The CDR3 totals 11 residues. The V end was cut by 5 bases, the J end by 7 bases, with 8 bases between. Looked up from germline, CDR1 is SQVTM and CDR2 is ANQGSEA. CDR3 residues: CSVRNFGELFF. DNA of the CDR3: TGCAGCGTTCGGAATTTCGGGGAGCTGTTTTTT.

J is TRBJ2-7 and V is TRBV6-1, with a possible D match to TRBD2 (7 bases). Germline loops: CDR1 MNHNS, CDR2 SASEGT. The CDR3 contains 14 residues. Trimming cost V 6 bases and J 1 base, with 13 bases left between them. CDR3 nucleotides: TGTGCCAGCAGGGGGGGGGCAGCTTCCTACGAGCAGTACGTC. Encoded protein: CASRGGAASYEQYV.

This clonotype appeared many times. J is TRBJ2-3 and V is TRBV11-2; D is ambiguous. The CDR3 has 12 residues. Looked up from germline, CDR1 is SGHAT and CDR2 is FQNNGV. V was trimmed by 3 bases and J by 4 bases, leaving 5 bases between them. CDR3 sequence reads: CASSFLADTQYF. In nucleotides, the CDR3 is TGTGCCAGCAGCTTTCTCGCAGATACGCAGTATTTT.

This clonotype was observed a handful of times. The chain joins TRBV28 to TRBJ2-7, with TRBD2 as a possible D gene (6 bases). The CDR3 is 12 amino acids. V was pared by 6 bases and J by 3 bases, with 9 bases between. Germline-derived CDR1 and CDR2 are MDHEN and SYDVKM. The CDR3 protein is CASRVGGYEQYF. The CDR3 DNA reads TGTGCCAGCAGAGTCGGGGGCTACGAGCAGTACTTC.

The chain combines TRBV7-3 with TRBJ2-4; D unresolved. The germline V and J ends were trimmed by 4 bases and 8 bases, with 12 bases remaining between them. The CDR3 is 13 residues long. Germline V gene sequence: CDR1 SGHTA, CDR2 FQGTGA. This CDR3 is CASSSVVSDIQYF. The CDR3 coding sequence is TGTGCCAGCAGCTCAGTGGTGTCGGACATTCAGTACTTC.

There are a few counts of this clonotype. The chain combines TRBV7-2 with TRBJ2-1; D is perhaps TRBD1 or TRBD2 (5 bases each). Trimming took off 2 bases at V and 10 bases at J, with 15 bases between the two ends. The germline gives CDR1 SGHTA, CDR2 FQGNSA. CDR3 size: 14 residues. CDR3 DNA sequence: TGTGCCAGCAGCTTATTCGGGGACGGTCGGGAGCAGTTCTTC. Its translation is CASSLFGDGREQFF.

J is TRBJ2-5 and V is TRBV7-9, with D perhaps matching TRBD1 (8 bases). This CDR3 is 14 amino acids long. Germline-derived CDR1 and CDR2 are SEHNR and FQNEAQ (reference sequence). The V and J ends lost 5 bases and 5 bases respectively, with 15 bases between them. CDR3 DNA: TGTGCCAGCAGCCGAGGACAGGGAGGGGAGACCCAGTACTTC. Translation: CASSRGQGGETQYF. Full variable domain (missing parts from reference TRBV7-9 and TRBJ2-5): DTGVSQNPRHKITKRGQNVTFRCDPISEHNRLYWYRQTLGQGPEFLTYFQNEAQLEKSRLLSDRFSAERPKGSFSTLEIQRTEQGDSAMYLCASSRGQGGETQYFGPGTRLLVL.

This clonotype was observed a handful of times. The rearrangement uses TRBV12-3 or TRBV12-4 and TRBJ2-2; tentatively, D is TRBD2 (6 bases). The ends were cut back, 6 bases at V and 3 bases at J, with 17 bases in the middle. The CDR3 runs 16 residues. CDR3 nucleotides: TGTGCCAGCAGCCTAAGGGTTGCGGGGTACACCGGGGAGCTGTTTTTT. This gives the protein CASSLRVAGYTGELFF.

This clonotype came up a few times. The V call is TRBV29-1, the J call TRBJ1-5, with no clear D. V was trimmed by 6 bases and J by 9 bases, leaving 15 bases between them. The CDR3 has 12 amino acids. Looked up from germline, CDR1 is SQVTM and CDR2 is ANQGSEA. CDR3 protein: CSVKVTNGPQHF. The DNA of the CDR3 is TGCAGCGTGAAAGTAACGAACGGGCCCCAGCATTTT.

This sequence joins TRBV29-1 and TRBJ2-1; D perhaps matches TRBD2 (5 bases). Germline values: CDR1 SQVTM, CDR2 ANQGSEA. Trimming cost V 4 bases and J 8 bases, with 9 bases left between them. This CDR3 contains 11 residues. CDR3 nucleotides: TGCAGCGTTGGGTCAGCGGATGAGCAGTTCTTC. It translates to CSVGSADEQFF.

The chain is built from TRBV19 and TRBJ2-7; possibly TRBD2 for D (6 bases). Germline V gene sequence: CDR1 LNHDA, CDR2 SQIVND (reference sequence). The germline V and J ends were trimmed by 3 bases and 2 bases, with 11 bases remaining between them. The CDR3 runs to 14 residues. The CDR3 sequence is CASSINPGAYEQYF. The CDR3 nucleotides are TGTGCCAGTAGTATTAACCCGGGGGCCTACGAGCAGTACTTC.

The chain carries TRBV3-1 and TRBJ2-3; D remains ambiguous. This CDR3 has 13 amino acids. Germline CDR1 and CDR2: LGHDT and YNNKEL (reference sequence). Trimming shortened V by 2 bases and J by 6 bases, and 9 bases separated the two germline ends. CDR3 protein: CASSQNVGDTQYF. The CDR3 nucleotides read TGTGCCAGCAGCCAAAACGTGGGGGATACGCAGTATTTT.

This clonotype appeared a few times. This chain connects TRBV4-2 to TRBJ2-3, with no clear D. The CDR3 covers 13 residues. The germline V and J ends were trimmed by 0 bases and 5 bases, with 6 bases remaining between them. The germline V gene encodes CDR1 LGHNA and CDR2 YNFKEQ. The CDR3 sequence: CASSQEWGDTQYF. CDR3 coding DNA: TGTGCCAGCAGCCAAGAATGGGGAGATACGCAGTATTTT.

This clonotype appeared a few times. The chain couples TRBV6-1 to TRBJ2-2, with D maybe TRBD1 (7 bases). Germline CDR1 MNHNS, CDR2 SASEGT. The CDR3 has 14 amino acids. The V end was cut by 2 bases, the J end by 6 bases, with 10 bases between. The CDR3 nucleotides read TGTGCCAGCAGTGAACGGAGGGGGCCCGGGGAGCTGTTTTTT. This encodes CASSERRGPGELFF.

The CDR3 DNA follows: TGTGCCAGCAGCTTATACCCAGGAAATATCTATGGCTACACCTTC. It encodes CASSLYPGNIYGYTF. The chain employs TRBV7-3 and TRBJ1-2, with D unclear. V was pared by 2 bases and J by 4 bases, with 14 bases between. CDR3 length: 15 amino acids. In germline, CDR1 is SGHTA, CDR2 FQGTGA.

The CDR3 DNA reads as TGCAGTGCTGGCGCGACAGGTAGCTCCTACGAGCAGTACTTC. Amino acids: CSAGATGSSYEQYF. The V and J genes are TRBV20-1 and TRBJ2-7; tentatively, D is TRBD1 (6 bases). Germline CDR1 reads DFQATT; CDR2 reads SNEGSKA (reference sequence). This CDR3 region has 14 residues. Trimming stripped 5 bases from V and 0 bases from J, with 14 bases between.

This CDR3 is CASSISADTQYF. In DNA form, the CDR3 reads TGTGCCAGTAGTATTTCGGCAGATACGCAGTATTTT. The V gene is TRBV19, the J gene TRBJ2-3; D unresolved. Trimming took off 3 bases at V and 4 bases at J, with 5 bases between the two ends. The CDR3 totals 12 residues. Germline CDR1 LNHDA, CDR2 SQIVND (reference sequence).

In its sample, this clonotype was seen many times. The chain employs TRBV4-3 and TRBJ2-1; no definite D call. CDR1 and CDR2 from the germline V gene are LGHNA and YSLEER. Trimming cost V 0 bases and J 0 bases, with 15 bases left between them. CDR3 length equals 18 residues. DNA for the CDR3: TGCGCCAGCAGCCAAGAACCACCCACCTCTGGCTCCTACAATGAGCAGTTCTTC. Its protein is CASSQEPPTSGSYNEQFF.